This paragraph reports one T cell receptor (beta chain). These data originate in a study of blood T cell repertoires in COVID-19. About the research overall: Some COVID-19 samples were acute and others convalescent; all came from the United States, Italy and Spain. The analysed material was cDNA or gDNA that came from T cells, B-cell-depleted T cells, or PBMCs.

Under the authors' procedure: Estimation of nucleated cell counts relied on the amplification of reference gene primers. Only in-frame clones appear in the TCRdb table, and some are missing; sequencing was by immunoSEQ multiplex PCR. V, J and clone size are taken as reported in that table, and D and trimming were inferred from the DNA itself. The sample has approximately 20,000 clones, approximately 85% seen once; the top ten hold more than 55%. Trimming removed 3 bases at V and 7 bases at J, with 17 bases between. Germline assignment: CDR1 SGHRS and CDR2 YFSETQ. This CDR3 has 16 residues. The source is a man older than 75 with acute or convalescent COVID-19. The chain employs TRBV5-1 and TRBJ1-6; TRBD1 is a possible D gene (5 bases). The sample taken for sequencing was peripheral blood. CDR3 in DNA: TGCGCCAGCAGCTCCGCGGCGGGGGGTTGGAATTCACCCCTCCACTTT. It is translated as CASSSAAGGWNSPLHF.